This passage covers 32 T cell receptor beta chains from one sample sequenced in a study of T cells after yellow fever vaccination. TCRdb reprocessed the 5' RACE reads with MiXCR, giving one entry per CDR3 protein. Of hundreds of thousands of distinct CDR3 sequences detected, 9% to 15% appear once; the ten largest clones hold about 16%. The input for sequencing was PBMCs, taken on the day of the yellow fever booster vaccination. Every receptor here comes from a young man who received the YFV17D yellow fever vaccine.

This clonotype appeared once. Since no conserved phenylalanine or tryptophan closes the CDR3, a read error is the likely cause. The V gene is TRBV12-3 or TRBV12-4, the J gene TRBJ2-2; D is uncertain. V lost 3 bases and J lost 4, with 6 bases in between. The CDR3 contains 13 residues. This CDR3 reads CASSFAFTGELFL. CDR3 nucleotides: TGTGCCAGCAGTTTCGCCTTCACCGGGGAGCTGTTTTTA.

The chain links TRBV7-2 to TRBJ2-1; TRBD2 aligns across 10 bases. Germline loops: CDR1 SGHTA, CDR2 FQGNSA. V lost 5 bases, J lost 5 bases, and 9 bases stayed unmatched. The CDR3 sequence is 16 residues long. The CDR3 bases are TGTGCCAGCAGCCACCCTAGCGGGAGCGGGAACAATGAGCAGTTCTTC. It encodes CASSHPSGSGNNEQFF.

This clonotype was found a few times. The genes are TRBV29-1 and TRBJ2-5; 7 bases match TRBD2. The CDR3 is 13 residues long. The germline CDR1 and CDR2 sequences are SQVTM and ANQGSEA. Germline trimming cut 4 bases from V and 4 bases from J; bases unmatched to any gene: 6. The CDR3 loop reads CSVAAGVGETQYF. The CDR3 DNA is TGCAGCGTTGCTGCGGGAGTGGGAGAGACCCAGTACTTC.

V and J are TRBV10-3 and TRBJ2-2; 10 bases fit TRBD2. There are 14 residues in the CDR3. Germline-derived CDR1 and CDR2 are ENHRY and SYGVKD. V was pared by 7 bases and J by 5 bases, with 4 bases of the junction left unmatched. DNA for the CDR3: TGTGCCATCAAGGCTAGCGGGGGAACCGGGGAGCTGTTTTTT. Protein sequence: CAIKASGGTGELFF.

This clonotype was picked up many times. V and J are TRBV10-3 and TRBJ2-7, with 8 bases matching TRBD2. The length of the CDR3 is 14 residues. Trimming removed 8 bases from V and 2 bases from J; junction bases left unmatched: 8. Germline-derived CDR1 and CDR2 are ENHRY and SYGVKD. The CDR3 nucleotides read TGTGCCATCGGAGCGGGAGCCCGGGCCTACGAGCAGTACTTC. The encoded protein is CAIGAGARAYEQYF.

This chain uses TRBV27 with TRBJ2-1, with a tentative D call TRBD1 (6 bases). V lost 6 bases, J lost 3 bases, and 12 bases lay in between. Germline V lookup: CDR1 MNHEY, CDR2 SMNVEV (reference sequence). The CDR3 covers 14 residues. CDR3 sequence: CASSSQGNYNEQFF. The DNA for the CDR3 is TGTGCCAGCAGCTCACAGGGAAACTACAATGAGCAGTTCTTC.

The table lists this clonotype with a few counts. The chain couples TRBV7-3 to TRBJ2-1, with 10 bases that match TRBD2. Per the germline V gene, CDR1 is SGHTA and CDR2 is FQGTGA. Trimming at V came to 4 bases and at J to 9 bases, leaving 9 bases not matched to a gene. This CDR3 has 15 residues. The CDR3 DNA follows: TGTGCCAGCAGCTCCCTAGCGGGAGAGTATAGTGAGCAGTTCTTC. This gives the protein CASSSLAGEYSEQFF.

This clonotype was observed a few times. This chain uses TRBV6-1 with TRBJ2-7, with a weak D call TRBD1 (6 bases). This CDR3 spans 14 amino acids. CDR1 is MNHNS, CDR2 SASEGT, per germline. V lost 4 bases and J lost 2, with 12 bases in between. The CDR3 DNA reads as TGTGCCAGCAGTGCCAAACAGGGTGCCTACGAGCAGTACTTC. Translated, it gives CASSAKQGAYEQYF.

In this sample, this clonotype turned up a few times. The chain carries TRBV10-1 and TRBJ1-4, with TRBD1 identical over 11 bases. Germline V gene lookup returns CDR1 WNHNN and CDR2 SYGVQD (reference sequence). The CDR3 spans 20 residues. V was clipped by 3 bases and J by 5 bases; unmatched bases: 17. The CDR3 spells CASSEPGQGGIQRENEKLFF. The CDR3, as DNA: TGCGCCAGCAGTGAACCGGGACAGGGGGGGATCCAAAGAGAAAATGAAAAACTGTTTTTT.

The rearrangement uses TRBV30 and TRBJ1-6, with TRBD1 as a possible D gene (6 bases). Germline V gene sequence: CDR1 GTSNPN, CDR2 SVGIG (reference sequence). V dropped 1 base and J dropped 4 bases, with 11 bases sitting between them. The CDR3 runs to 15 residues. CDR3 residues: CAWSGRQAYNSPLHF. The CDR3 nucleotides are TGTGCCTGGAGTGGGAGACAGGCGTATAATTCACCCCTCCACTTT.

This clonotype was seen ten or more times. This chain connects TRBV24-1 to TRBJ2-1; D unclear. Germline V lookup: CDR1 KGHDR, CDR2 SFDVKD. This CDR3 comprises 13 residues. Trimming removed 3 bases at V and 7 bases at J, with 9 bases between. CDR3 in DNA: TGTGCCACCAGTGATCCTTTGGGGAATGAGCAGTTCTTC. It specifies CATSDPLGNEQFF.

This clonotype was recorded many times. The chain employs TRBV7-2 and TRBJ2-3; no firm D call. Trimming removed 5 bases at V and 1 base at J, with 4 bases between. The CDR3 sequence is 12 residues long. Per the germline V gene, CDR1 is SGHTA and CDR2 is FQGNSA. In nucleotides, the CDR3 is TGTGCCAGCAGCCAGCGCACAGATACGCAGTATTTT. Translated, it gives CASSQRTDTQYF.

This clonotype has a count of ten or more. This chain uses TRBV12-3 or TRBV12-4 with TRBJ2-7; no reliable D call. V lost 3 bases and J 7 bases, leaving 7 bases between the germline ends. This CDR3 region has 11 residues. CDR3 sequence (DNA): TGTGCCAGCAGTTTCCGGCAGGAGCAGTACTTC. Translation: CASSFRQEQYF.

This clonotype was counted only a few times. V gene TRBV30 combines with J gene TRBJ1-6; a possible D gene is TRBD1 (5 bases). Germline CDR1 GTSNPN, CDR2 SVGIG (reference sequence). Trimming removed 0 bases from V and 10 bases from J, with 10 bases in between. The CDR3 spans 13 residues. CDR3 DNA sequence: TGTGCCTGGAGTGTCTTGGGGGGATCACCCCTCCACTTT. This encodes CAWSVLGGSPLHF.

V usage is TRBV6-1 and J usage is TRBJ2-7, with D maybe TRBD2 (5 bases). The germline gives CDR1 MNHNS, CDR2 SASEGT. The CDR3 runs to 13 residues. V was shortened by 7 bases and J by 1 base, with 11 bases between the two germline ends. CDR3 DNA: TGTGCCAGCACTCCCAGCGGTTCCTACGAGCAGTACTTC. This translates into CASTPSGSYEQYF.

This clonotype came up a few times. V usage is TRBV19 and J usage is TRBJ1-6; D remains unclear. The CDR3 is 14 amino acids. Germline V gene lookup returns CDR1 LNHDA and CDR2 SQIVND (reference sequence). V shed 4 bases and J shed 6 bases, with 10 bases lying between them. The CDR3 DNA follows: TGTGCCAGTAGTAAGGCTTGGGCTAATTCACCCCTCCACTTT. Its protein is CASSKAWANSPLHF.

The chain has TRBV6-5 and TRBJ2-5; D is undetermined. The CDR3 is 15 amino acids. Trimming left V 4 bases short and J 4 bases short, with 16 bases between. Per germline, CDR1 MNHEY and CDR2 SVGAGI. The CDR3 protein is CASSLLASLGETQYF. Written as DNA, the CDR3 is TGTGCCAGCAGTTTACTGGCTTCTCTCGGAGAGACCCAGTACTTC.

J is TRBJ1-1 and V is TRBV5-1; 11 bases line up with TRBD1. The V segment lost 3 bases and the J segment 0 bases; nucleotides outside the gene matches: 1. Germline assignment: CDR1 SGHRS and CDR2 YFSETQ. The CDR3 runs to 15 residues. The CDR3 loop is CASSWGQGVNTEAFF. The CDR3 DNA is TGCGCCAGCAGCTGGGGACAGGGGGTGAACACTGAAGCTTTCTTT.

Only a few counts were recorded for this clonotype. This chain connects TRBV5-1 to TRBJ2-1; TRBD2 agrees at 13 bases. V was pared by 4 bases and J by 8 bases, with 9 bases of the junction left unmatched. CDR3 length: 16 amino acids. Germline CDR1 SGHRS, CDR2 YFSETQ. DNA of the CDR3: TGCGCCAGCAGCCTCGAGCCGGGACTAGCGGGACATGAGCAGTTCTTC. Amino acid sequence: CASSLEPGLAGHEQFF.

V usage is TRBV5-6 and J usage is TRBJ1-2; D not certain. This CDR3 has 15 amino acids. V lost 4 bases and J 0 bases, leaving 13 bases between the germline ends. Germline CDR1 is SGHDT and CDR2 is YYEEEE. The CDR3 region is CASSLSGGANYGYTF. In nucleotides, the CDR3 is TGTGCCAGCAGCCTGAGCGGCGGAGCTAACTATGGCTACACCTTC.

This chain uses TRBV7-9 with TRBJ1-1, with D possibly TRBD1 on 5 matching bases. The germline V and J ends were trimmed by 6 bases and 1 base, with 12 bases remaining between them. CDR3 length: 14 residues. The germline gives CDR1 SEHNR, CDR2 FQNEAQ (reference sequence). The CDR3 loop is CASRTIGQNTEAFF. The DNA for the CDR3 is TGTGCCAGCAGGACGATTGGACAGAACACTGAAGCTTTCTTT.

This chain joins TRBV19 and TRBJ2-3, with TRBD2 matching 12 bases. Germline V gives CDR1 LNHDA, CDR2 SQIVND (reference sequence). Trimming cost V 6 bases and J 4 bases; bases outside gene matches: 8. This CDR3 spans 16 amino acids. CDR3 in DNA: TGTGCCAGTAGGCCCCAAACTAGCGGGAGGTCAGATACGCAGTATTTT. Protein sequence: CASRPQTSGRSDTQYF.

This sequence joins TRBV12-3 or TRBV12-4 and TRBJ2-1; D perhaps matches TRBD1 (6 bases). The CDR3 has 17 amino acids. Trimming cost V 0 bases and J 6 bases, with 18 bases left between them. In DNA form, the CDR3 reads TGTGCCAGCAGTTTAGCGATGGGGGCGAGCGTCCCCAATGAGCAGTTCTTC. This encodes CASSLAMGASVPNEQFF.

CDR3 amino acids: CASSSDRAGGPEQFF. The CDR3, as DNA: TGTGCCAGCAGCTCGGACAGGGCGGGAGGGCCTGAGCAGTTCTTC. The chain is built from TRBV7-2 and TRBJ2-1; D possibly corresponds to TRBD2 (9 bases). The CDR3 runs to 15 residues. Deletions cut 4 bases from V and 9 bases from J, with 19 bases between. Germline V gene lookup returns CDR1 SGHTA and CDR2 FQGNSA.

The rearrangement joins TRBV12-3 or TRBV12-4 to TRBJ2-3, with D maybe TRBD1 (6 bases). This CDR3 has 15 residues. Trimming took 3 bases from V and 3 from J, leaving 13 bases between them. CDR3 sequence reads: CASSFGGRGTDTQYF. In DNA, the CDR3 is TGTGCCAGCAGTTTTGGGGGAAGGGGGACAGATACGCAGTATTTT.

The chain is built from TRBV29-1 and TRBJ2-3; 11 bases are a match to TRBD1. The CDR3 is made up of 13 amino acids. V trimming: 1 base; J trimming: 6 bases; junction bases outside the gene matches: 0. Germline assignment: CDR1 SQVTM and CDR2 ANQGSEA. The CDR3 loop is CSVEGTGGDTQYF. The CDR3 DNA sequence: TGCAGCGTTGAAGGGACAGGGGGCGATACGCAGTATTTT.

This rearrangement joins TRBV28 to TRBJ1-5, with 9 nucleotides matching TRBD1. V lost 7 bases to trimming and J lost 9 bases; unmatched junction nucleotides: 7. The length of the CDR3 is 13 residues. Per the germline V gene, CDR1 is MDHEN and CDR2 is SYDVKM. DNA for the CDR3: TGTGCCAGCATGGGGGACAGGGTGGCGCCCCAGCATTTT. Translated: CASMGDRVAPQHF. Variable domain in full (rest from reference TRBV28 and TRBJ1-5): DVKVTQSSRYLVKRTGEKVFLECVQDMDHENMFWYRQDPGLGLRLIYFSYDVKMKEKGDIPEGYSVSREKKERFSLILESASTNQTSMYLCASMGDRVAPQHFGDGTRLSIL.

This chain joins TRBV27 and TRBJ1-6; D not certain. V gave up 0 bases and J gave up 7 bases, with 13 bases separating them. This CDR3 has 16 residues. The germline gives CDR1 MNHEY, CDR2 SMNVEV (reference sequence). The CDR3 DNA reads as TGTGCCAGCAGTTTATCGTTGGGGAACGGCAATTCACCCCTCCACTTT. Its translation: CASSLSLGNGNSPLHF.

The chain combines TRBV7-8 with TRBJ2-1; tentative D call: TRBD1 (6 bases). This CDR3 has 13 amino acids. Trimming stripped 5 bases from V and 9 bases from J, with 14 bases between. Germline-derived CDR1 and CDR2 are SGHVS and FQNEAQ. This CDR3 reads CASSVTLRGEQFF. CDR3 nucleotide sequence: TGTGCCAGCAGCGTTACTCTCAGGGGTGAGCAGTTCTTC.

The rearrangement uses TRBV12-3 or TRBV12-4 and TRBJ1-5, with 11 bases matching TRBD1. With 6 bases clipped from V and 6 bases from J, the junction kept 4 bases outside the gene matches. The CDR3 covers 14 residues. The CDR3 loop is CASSRDRGIQPQHF. As DNA, the CDR3 is TGTGCCAGCAGCCGGGACAGGGGGATTCAGCCCCAGCATTTT.

This clonotype was recorded a few times. V usage is TRBV6-5 and J usage is TRBJ1-2; D call uncertain. CDR3 length: 14 amino acids. V shed 10 bases and J shed 4 bases, with 19 bases lying between them. CDR1 and CDR2 (germline): MNHEY, SVGAGI. The CDR3: CATKLKAEGYGYTF. The CDR3 DNA reads as TGTGCCACCAAGTTAAAGGCGGAAGGCTATGGCTACACCTTC.

The rearrangement joins TRBV21-1 to TRBJ2-3. TRBV21-1 is a known pseudogene. CDR3 size: 15 residues. The CDR3 DNA follows: TGTGCCAGCAGCAAAGGGCACAGATACACAGATACGCAGTATTTT. It translates to CASSKGHRYTDTQYF.